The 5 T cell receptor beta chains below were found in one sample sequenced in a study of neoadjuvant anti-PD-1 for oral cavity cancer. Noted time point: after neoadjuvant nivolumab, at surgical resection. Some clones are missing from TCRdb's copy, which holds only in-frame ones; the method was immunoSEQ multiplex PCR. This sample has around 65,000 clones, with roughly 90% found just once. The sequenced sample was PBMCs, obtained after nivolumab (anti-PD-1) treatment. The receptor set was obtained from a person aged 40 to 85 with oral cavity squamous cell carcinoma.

The CDR3 nucleotides are TGCAGCGCCACCCCCCAGGGGGGAGGCACAGATACGCAGTATTTT. Its translation: CSATPQGGGTDTQYF. This chain uses TRBV29-1 with TRBJ2-3; the D gene is possibly TRBD1 (7 bases). CDR1 is SQVTM, CDR2 ANQGSEA, per germline. The CDR3 extends over 15 amino acids. V lost 7 bases to trimming and J lost 1 base, with 18 bases between them.

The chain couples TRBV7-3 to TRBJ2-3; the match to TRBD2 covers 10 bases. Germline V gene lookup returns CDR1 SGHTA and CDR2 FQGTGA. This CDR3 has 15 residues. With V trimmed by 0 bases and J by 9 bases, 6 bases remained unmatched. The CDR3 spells CASSLTLAGGDTQYF. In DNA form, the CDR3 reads TGTGCCAGCAGCTTAACGTTAGCGGGGGGTGACACGCAGTATTTT.

The CDR3 bases are TGTGCCGGCGGGACAGGGAACACCGGGGAGCTGTTTTTT. Translating it yields CAGGTGNTGELFF. This chain connects TRBV19 to TRBJ2-2; 8 nucleotides match TRBD1. CDR1 and CDR2 from the germline V gene are LNHDA and SQIVND (reference sequence). CDR3 size: 13 residues. V trimming: 11 bases; J trimming: 1 base; junction bases outside the gene matches: 3.

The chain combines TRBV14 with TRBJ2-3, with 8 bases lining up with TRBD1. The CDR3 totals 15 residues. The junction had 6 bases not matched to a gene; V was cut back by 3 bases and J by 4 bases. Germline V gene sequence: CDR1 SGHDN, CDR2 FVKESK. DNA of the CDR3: TGTGCCAGCAGCCAGACAGGGGTTCGGGCAGATACGCAGTATTTT. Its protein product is CASSQTGVRADTQYF.

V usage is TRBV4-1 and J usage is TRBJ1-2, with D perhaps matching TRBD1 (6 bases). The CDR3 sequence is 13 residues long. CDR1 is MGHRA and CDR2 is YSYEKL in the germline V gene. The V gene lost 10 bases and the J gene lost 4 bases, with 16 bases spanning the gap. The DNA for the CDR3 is TGCGCCACCAAAGAGGGGGGGTCCTATGGCTACACCTTC. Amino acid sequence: CATKEGGSYGYTF.